This TCR beta chain was retrieved from a study of blood T cell repertoires in COVID-19. The CDR3 consists of 15 residues. CDR1 MNHEY and CDR2 SMNVEV come from the germline V gene (reference sequence). The V gene lost 2 bases and the J gene lost 2 bases, with 12 bases spanning the gap. This clone has a handful of counts. Original methodology: From reference gene primer amplification, estimates of nucleated cell counts were derived. Only in-frame clones appear in the TCRdb table, and some are missing; sequencing was by immunoSEQ multiplex PCR. That table gives V, J and clone size, and the DNA gave D and trimming. This table holds about 49,000 clones, around four fifths found once.

The gene calls are TRBV27 and TRBJ1-2; a weak D match, TRBD1 (6 bases). Material: peripheral blood. This clonotype was sampled from a woman aged 55-69 years with acute or convalescent COVID-19. CDR3 loop: CASSLKAGVNYGYTF. In nucleotides, the CDR3 is TGTGCCAGCAGTTTAAAAGCAGGGGTGAACTATGGCTACACCTTC.